These T cell receptor beta chains were read from a single sample in a study of T cell responses to AZD1222 COVID-19 vaccine. Produced via immunoSEQ multiplex PCR; TCRdb's table is partial and in-frame only. The sample lists 150,000 or so clones; just over 90% were seen once. This specimen was peripheral blood, taken 28 days after the second AZD1222 dose. The origin of the receptors is an adult who received the AZD1222 COVID-19 vaccine. Both conserved end residues are part of each CDR3. A D gene is named only where the DNA matches it firmly. Size is omitted from some rows. Given values are once, few, many or a class for expanded clones.

clone size	D gene	CDR3 length	J gene	V gene	CDR3 DNA	CDR3 protein
NA	TRBD2	17	TRBJ2-5	TRBV4-1	TGCGCCAGCAGCCAAGAAGCGGGGGGGCCCGCATTAGAGACCCAGTACTTC	CASSQEAGGPALETQYF
NA	NA	15	TRBJ2-7	TRBV6-6	TGTGCCAGCAGTTACTCGTTAGGGCTCGCCTACGAGCAGTACTTC	CASSYSLGLAYEQYF
NA	NA	12	TRBJ1-4	TRBV12-3/TRBV12-4	TGTGCCAGCAGTTTGGGGGGAGAAAAACTGTTTTTT	CASSLGGEKLFF
NA	NA	15	TRBJ2-1	TRBV19	TGTGCCAGTAGTCCCGCCTCCAGGGGATACAATGAGCAGTTCTTC	CASSPASRGYNEQFF
NA	NA	14	TRBJ1-3	TRBV4-1	TGCGCCAGCAGCCCCCCTGCGTCTGGAAACACCATATATTTT	CASSPPASGNTIYF
NA	TRBD1	15	TRBJ2-7	TRBV6-5	TGTGCCAGCAGTTCCCCGGGACAGGGGGCGCGCGAGCAGTACTTC	CASSSPGQGAREQYF
NA	NA	17	TRBJ1-1	TRBV2	TGTGCCAGCAGTGGAGACGACCACTATGTTCGGAACACTGAAGCTTTCTTT	CASSGDDHYVRNTEAFF
NA	NA	13	TRBJ1-5	TRBV6-5	TGTGCCAGCAGTACAGGGACCCATCAGCCCCAGCATTTT	CASSTGTHQPQHF
once	NA	12	TRBJ1-4	TRBV6-5	TGTGCCAGCAGGGCCTCCCTAGAAAAACTGTTTTTT	CASRASLEKLFF
NA	NA	13	TRBJ2-1	TRBV11-2	TGTGCCAGCAGCCTGAGGGGGGGACTTGAGCAGTTCTTC	CASSLRGGLEQFF
NA	TRBD1	14	TRBJ1-1	TRBV4-1	TGCGCCAGCAGCCAAGAAAACAGGGGGCCTGAAGCTTTCTTT	CASSQENRGPEAFF
NA	NA	12	TRBJ1-1	TRBV30	TGTGCCTGGAGTGTAGGGAGGGCTGAAGCTTTCTTT	CAWSVGRAEAFF
NA	NA	16	TRBJ2-1	TRBV4-1	TGCGCCAGCAGCCAAGATGTGTTGAGCTCCTACAATGAGCAGTTCTTC	CASSQDVLSSYNEQFF
NA	NA	12	TRBJ2-1	TRBV27	TGTGCCAGCAAGGGCTCCTACAATGAGCAGTTCTTC	CASKGSYNEQFF
NA	NA	12	TRBJ1-1	TRBV29-1	TGCAGCGTTGCCAACTTGAACACTGAAGCTTTCTTT	CSVANLNTEAFF
NA	TRBD2	15	TRBJ2-7	TRBV19	TGTGCCAGTAGTATAGTAGCGGGGGGCTCCTACGAGCAGTACTTC	CASSIVAGGSYEQYF
NA	NA	13	TRBJ1-2	TRBV27	TGTGCCAGCAGTTTAAGAGGGTCTTATGGCTACACCTTC	CASSLRGSYGYTF
NA	TRBD2	15	TRBJ2-2	TRBV9	TGTGCCAGCGATCCGAGCGGGGGTGGGACCGGGGAGCTGTTTTTT	CASDPSGGGTGELFF
NA	NA	15	TRBJ2-7	TRBV5-1	TGCGCCAGCAGCACCGACAGTTACAGCTCCTACGAGCAGTACTTC	CASSTDSYSSYEQYF
NA	NA	15	TRBJ1-2	TRBV19	TGTGCCAGTAGGAGACTGGGCGAGGGCCTCGGCGGCTACACCTTC	CASRRLGEGLGGYTF
NA	TRBD1	17	TRBJ1-6	TRBV18	TGTGCCAGCTCACCACGGGATGTTAGGACAGGGGGTTCACCCCTCCACTTT	CASSPRDVRTGGSPLHF
NA	NA	13	TRBJ1-3	TRBV2	TGTGCCAGCAAGCAGGGTACTGGAAACACCATATATTTT	CASKQGTGNTIYF
NA	NA	14	TRBJ1-1	TRBV3-1/TRBV3-2	TGTGCCAGCAGCCTGCAAGTCCACAACACTGAAGCTTTCTTT	CASSLQVHNTEAFF
NA	NA	14	TRBJ1-2	TRBV6-5	TGTGCCAGCAGTTACTCCTCGGGGGTATATGGCTACACCTTC	CASSYSSGVYGYTF
NA	NA	14	TRBJ2-5	TRBV5-1	TGCGCCAGCAGCTTGGCCCAGAACCAAGAGACCCAGTACTTC	CASSLAQNQETQYF
NA	NA	13	TRBJ1-2	TRBV7-9	TGTGCCAGCACCCCCGGGGTTAGCTATGGCTACACCTTC	CASTPGVSYGYTF
once	TRBD1	13	TRBJ2-3	TRBV29-1	TGCAGCGCCCGGACAGGGGGCACAGATACGCAGTATTTT	CSARTGGTDTQYF
NA	NA	14	TRBJ1-1	TRBV6-5	TGTGCCAGCAACCCCGTGGACTCGGGCACTGAAGCTTTCTTT	CASNPVDSGTEAFF
once	TRBD1	15	TRBJ2-2	TRBV5-8	TGTGCCAGCAGCTTAGGACAGGGATTCACCGGGGAGCTGTTTTTT	CASSLGQGFTGELFF
NA	NA	14	TRBJ1-3	TRBV5-5	TGTGCCAGCAGCTTAGGCCAGCTTGGAAACACCATATATTTT	CASSLGQLGNTIYF
NA	NA	17	TRBJ1-4	TRBV5-1	TGCGCCAGCAGCTTGGGTCGACAGGAAACAACTAATGAAAAACTGTTTTTT	CASSLGRQETTNEKLFF
NA	NA	14	TRBJ2-1	TRBV6-5	TGTGCCAGCAGCTTGTCCGGTCGGGGCAATGAGCAGTTCTTC	CASSLSGRGNEQFF
NA	NA	14	TRBJ1-4	TRBV12-5	TGTGCTAGTGGTTTACAGGGAGGATATGAAAAACTGTTTTTT	CASGLQGGYEKLFF
NA	TRBD2	16	TRBJ2-3	TRBV7-9	TGTGCCAGCAGCTGGGGGACTAGCGGGGTTGGAGATACGCAGTATTTT	CASSWGTSGVGDTQYF
NA	NA	17	TRBJ2-6	TRBV6-4	TGTGCCAGCAGTGACGGAGTGGGGGGCTCTGGGGCCAACGTCCTGACTTTC	CASSDGVGGSGANVLTF
NA	NA	13	TRBJ2-7	TRBV5-6	TGTGCCAGCAGGGTCAGGGGCGGATACGAGCAGTACTTC	CASRVRGGYEQYF
NA	NA	12	TRBJ1-2	TRBV7-9	TGTGCCAGCAGCTTGGGGGACGTGGACTACACCTTC	CASSLGDVDYTF
NA	TRBD1	14	TRBJ2-7	TRBV5-1	TGCGCCAGCAGCCCGGGACAGGGGCTCTACGAGCAGTACTTC	CASSPGQGLYEQYF
NA	NA	14	TRBJ2-5	TRBV6-5	TGTGCCAGCAGGGTCCAATTGGGTCAAGAGACCCAGTACTTC	CASRVQLGQETQYF
NA	TRBD2	15	TRBJ2-3	TRBV5-4	TGTGCCAGCAGCCGGGAGGGGACTAGCGCACGTACGCAGTATTTT	CASSREGTSARTQYF
NA	NA	19	TRBJ1-2	TRBV7-9	TGTGCCAGCAGCCCCTGGGAGCACTCACCACCTGATCGGAGTTATGGCTACACCTTC	CASSPWEHSPPDRSYGYTF
NA	NA	18	TRBJ1-3	TRBV7-9	TGTGCCAGCAGCTTAGGTTATGGAACGGCCTCCTCTGGAAACACCATATATTTT	CASSLGYGTASSGNTIYF
NA	NA	13	TRBJ1-1	TRBV20-1	TGCAGTGCTAGTGGCAGGCCCAACGCTGAAGCTTTCTTT	CSASGRPNAEAFF
NA	NA	14	TRBJ1-1	TRBV25-1	TGTGCCAGCAGTGATACAGCAGGAGCCACTGAAGCTTTCTTT	CASSDTAGATEAFF
NA	NA	16	TRBJ1-3	TRBV7-9	TGTGCCAGCAGCAACCCGACCGAGAGCTCTGGAAACACCATATATTTT	CASSNPTESSGNTIYF
NA	NA	14	TRBJ1-4	TRBV5-8	TGTGCCAGCAGGATGAGGCCAGCGAATGAAAAACTGTTTTTT	CASRMRPANEKLFF
NA	NA	14	TRBJ1-2	TRBV7-9	TGTGCCAGCAGTCGTGCCGGGACATCCTATGGCTACACCTTC	CASSRAGTSYGYTF
NA	NA	12	TRBJ1-5	TRBV6-5	TGTGCCAGCAGTACCGACAATCAGCCCCAGCATTTT	CASSTDNQPQHF
NA	TRBD1	20	TRBJ2-2	TRBV5-1	TGCGCCAGCAGCCTCCGGATGCCTTTTACCGGGACAGGGAACACCGGGGAGCTGTTTTTT	CASSLRMPFTGTGNTGELFF
NA	NA	14	TRBJ1-2	TRBV7-9	TGTGCCAGCAGCCCCGACGGACGGAACTATGGCTACACCTTC	CASSPDGRNYGYTF
NA	NA	12	TRBJ2-1	TRBV2	TGTGCCAGCACCAAAAAGGGGCGTGAGCAGTTCTTC	CASTKKGREQFF
NA	TRBD1	16	TRBJ1-2	TRBV4-2	TGTGCCAGCAGCCACCCACAGGGGGCCGGATTTGAGGGCTACACCTTC	CASSHPQGAGFEGYTF